By share, the clone carrying this T cell receptor (beta chain) counts as medium-sized. The antigen remains undetermined. The data originate from a study of T and B cells in COVID-19 patients. Overall study: Peripheral blood came from COVID-19 patients with active infection or after recovery.

From blood, about 240-550 ng of genomic DNA served as TRB template. Findings of the study overall: In COVID-19 patients, T cell receptor beta variable and joining gene use was reportedly strongly skewed. Early severe-case samples and blood from mildly ill patients during symptoms were in short supply. Active COVID-19 showed highly clonal TRB repertoires; recovery showed diversity and richness above healthy donors.

BIOMED2 TRB-A/B primer pools were used in multiplex TRB PCR. MiXCR was run by TCRdb on the multiplex PCR reads, yielding one entry per CDR3 protein. The repertoire holds around 15,000 distinct CDR3 sequences, with approximately 30% as singletons. The specimen was blood. The clonotype originates from a human donor who had recovered from COVID-19.

As DNA, the CDR3 is TGTGCCAGTAGTTCCCCCTCGGAGGGGCTCCCCTCCTACAATGAGCAGTTCTTC. Protein product: CASSSPSEGLPSYNEQFF. The chain links TRBV19 to TRBJ2-1, with a weak D call TRBD2 (6 bases). V was shortened by 5 bases and J by 0 bases, with 20 bases between the two germline ends. The V gene's germline CDR1 is LNHDA and CDR2 SQIVND (reference sequence). CDR3 size: 18 residues.